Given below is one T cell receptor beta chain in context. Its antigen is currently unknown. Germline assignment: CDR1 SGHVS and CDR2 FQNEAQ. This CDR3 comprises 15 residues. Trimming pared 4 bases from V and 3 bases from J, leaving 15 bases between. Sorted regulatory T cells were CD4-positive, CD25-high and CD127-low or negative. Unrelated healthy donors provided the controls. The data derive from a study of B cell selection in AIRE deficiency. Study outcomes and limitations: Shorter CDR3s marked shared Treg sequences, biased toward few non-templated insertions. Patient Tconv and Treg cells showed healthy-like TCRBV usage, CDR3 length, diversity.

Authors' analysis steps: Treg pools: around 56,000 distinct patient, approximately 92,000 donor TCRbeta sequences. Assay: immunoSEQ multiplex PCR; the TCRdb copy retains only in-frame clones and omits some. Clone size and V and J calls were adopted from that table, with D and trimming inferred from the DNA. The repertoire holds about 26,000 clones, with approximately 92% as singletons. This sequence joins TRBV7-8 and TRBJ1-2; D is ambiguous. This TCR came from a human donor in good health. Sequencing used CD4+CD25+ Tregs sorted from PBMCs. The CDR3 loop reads CASSSRWVADYGYTF. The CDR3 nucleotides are TGTGCCAGCAGCTCCCGTTGGGTTGCGGACTATGGCTACACCTTC.